This passage covers 2 T cell receptor beta chains from one sample sequenced in a study of T cell repertoires in ileal Crohn's disease. Profiling relied on immunoSEQ multiplex PCR, and the TCRdb table lists in-frame clones only, not all of them. The table records approximately 12,000 clones, roughly 82% of them present only once. The specimen sequenced was ileal tissue. Receptors were obtained from an adult with Crohn's disease.

The chain links TRBV19 to TRBJ1-5; TRBD1 matches at 10 bases. After removal of 7 bases from V and 7 bases from J, the junction contained 13 bases not matched to a gene. This CDR3 is built from 16 residues. Looked up from germline, CDR1 is LNHDA and CDR2 is SQIVND (reference sequence). The CDR3 nucleotides read TGTGCCAGTATCGGGGGACAGGGGCTAACCTCGCAGCCCCAGCATTTT. Its protein product is CASIGGQGLTSQPQHF.

This clone was found once. This chain uses TRBV5-8 with TRBJ2-7, with D unclear. From germline, CDR1 is SGHTS and CDR2 YDEGEE. The CDR3 runs to 16 residues. Trimming took off 0 bases at V and 3 bases at J, with 16 bases between the two ends. The CDR3 region is CASSLASFNRSYEQYF. The CDR3 coding sequence is TGTGCCAGCAGCTTGGCTTCTTTTAACAGAAGCTACGAGCAGTACTTC.